These T cell receptor beta chains were read from a single sample in a study of blood T cell repertoires in COVID-19. Measured with immunoSEQ multiplex PCR; TCRdb has only the in-frame clones, and not every one. The table shows 150,000 or so clones, with around 86% occurring only once. The sequencing input was peripheral blood. The receptors originated from a woman in her 70s with COVID-19, enrolled during active disease. Both conserved end residues are part of each CDR3. D genes are given only for firm matches. A row's size may be missing; if present it is once, few, many or a size class.

TRBJ1-1,TRBD1,.,TRBV14,CASSEWTGMNTEAFF,TGTGCCAGCAGCGAGTGGACAGGGATGAACACTGAAGCTTTCTTT
TRBJ2-1,.,.,TRBV7-9,CASSVTDGGWQFF,TGTGCCAGCAGCGTAACGGACGGCGGGTGGCAGTTCTTC
TRBJ2-2,.,.,TRBV5-8,CASSLGDRRNTGELFF,TGTGCCAGCAGCTTGGGCGACAGGAGAAACACCGGGGAGCTGTTTTTT
TRBJ2-5,.,.,TRBV5-1,CASSSGQRETQYF,TGCGCCAGCAGCTCCGGACAGCGGGAGACCCAGTACTTC
TRBJ2-7,TRBD1,.,TRBV10-2,CASSDQQGVTYEQYF,TGCGCCAGCAGTGACCAACAGGGGGTTACCTACGAGCAGTACTTC
TRBJ2-5,.,.,TRBV5-6,CASSSPNREFGETQYF,TGTGCCAGCAGCTCACCCAACAGGGAATTCGGGGAGACCCAGTACTTC
TRBJ2-1,TRBD2,.,TRBV7-7,CASSPFLAGGRNEQFF,TGTGCCAGCAGCCCCTTTCTAGCGGGGGGGCGAAATGAGCAGTTCTTC
TRBJ1-1,.,.,TRBV5-6,CASSLDGTEAFF,TGTGCCAGCAGCTTGGACGGCACTGAAGCTTTCTTT
TRBJ2-5,.,.,TRBV20-1,CSAPRETQYF,TGCAGTGCCCCCAGGGAGACCCAGTACTTC
TRBJ1-2,TRBD1,.,TRBV5-4,CASSPDRVRGYTF,TGTGCCAGCAGCCCAGACAGGGTAAGGGGCTACACCTTC
TRBJ1-2,TRBD1,.,TRBV27,CASSLSRDRVSDGYTF,TGTGCCAGCAGTTTGTCTCGGGACAGGGTATCCGATGGCTACACCTTC
TRBJ1-4,.,.,TRBV25-1,CASQGTGRISNEKLFF,TGTGCCAGCCAGGGTACAGGGCGTATTTCTAATGAAAAACTGTTTTTT
TRBJ2-5,TRBD2,.,TRBV5-1,CASSLERGSQETQYF,TGCGCCAGCAGCTTGGAGCGGGGCTCCCAAGAGACCCAGTACTTC
TRBJ1-1,.,.,TRBV5-4,CASSLRFGQRGTEAFF,TGTGCCAGCAGCTTGCGGTTTGGCCAGCGTGGCACTGAAGCTTTCTTT
TRBJ1-4,.,.,TRBV21-1,CASSNLSGGNEKLFF,TGTGCCAGCAGCAACCTCAGCGGGGGTAATGAAAAACTGTTTTTT
TRBJ1-5,.,.,TRBV3-1/TRBV3-2,CASSQGRFSNQPQHF,TGTGCCAGCAGCCAAGGCAGGTTTAGCAATCAGCCCCAGCATTTT
TRBJ2-5,.,.,TRBV9,CASSVAAGVQETQYF,TGTGCCAGCAGCGTAGCGGCAGGGGTCCAAGAGACCCAGTACTTC
TRBJ2-5,.,.,TRBV28,CASRFGTAMWTQYF,TGTGCCAGCAGGTTCGGGACTGCGATGTGGACCCAGTACTTC
TRBJ1-2,TRBD1,once,TRBV28,CASSSGTASIGYTF,TGTGCCAGCAGTTCCGGGACAGCCTCTATTGGCTACACCTTC
TRBJ2-4,.,.,TRBV7-2,CASSPPGLAKNIQYF,TGTGCCAGCAGTCCTCCAGGGTTAGCCAAAAACATTCAGTACTTC
TRBJ1-2,TRBD1,.,TRBV30,CAWSRDRAKDYGYTF,TGTGCCTGGAGTCGGGACAGGGCTAAAGACTATGGCTACACCTTC
TRBJ1-3,.,.,TRBV7-2,CASSVHSGRGNTIYF,TGTGCCAGCAGCGTTCATTCCGGGAGGGGAAACACCATATATTTT
TRBJ2-1,TRBD2,.,TRBV7-8,CASRILAGRYNEQFF,TGTGCCAGCAGGATACTAGCGGGGAGGTACAATGAGCAGTTCTTC
TRBJ1-2,TRBD1,once,TRBV5-5,CASSSGTDPNYGYTF,TGTGCCAGCAGCTCCGGGACAGACCCTAACTATGGCTACACCTTC
TRBJ1-4,.,.,TRBV15,CATSRDIAEKLFF,TGTGCCACCAGCCGGGACATCGCTGAAAAACTGTTTTTT
TRBJ1-2,TRBD1,few,TRBV30,CAWSRQGVRGYTF,TGTGCCTGGAGCAGACAGGGGGTAAGGGGCTACACCTTC
TRBJ2-3,TRBD2,.,TRBV7-9,CASSFTGLAGITDTQYF,TGTGCCAGCAGCTTTACGGGACTAGCGGGGATCACAGATACGCAGTATTTT
TRBJ1-4,TRBD1,few,TRBV5-6,CASSRGTGGRGEKLFF,TGTGCCAGCAGCCGCGGGACAGGGGGCCGGGGTGAAAAACTGTTTTTT
TRBJ1-4,TRBD1,.,TRBV10-3,CAVGGQGSNEKLFF,TGTGCCGTTGGGGGACAGGGGTCCAATGAAAAACTGTTTTTT
TRBJ2-6,.,.,TRBV3-1/TRBV3-2,CASSSYLDSYSGANVLTF,TGTGCCAGCAGTTCCTACCTGGACAGCTACTCTGGGGCCAACGTCCTGACTTTC
TRBJ2-7,TRBD2,few,TRBV5-4,CASSPGRGAGYEQYF,TGTGCCAGCAGCCCCGGGCGGGGGGCCGGCTACGAGCAGTACTTC
TRBJ1-1,TRBD1,.,TRBV28,CASSSGDRRNTEAFF,TGTGCCAGCAGTTCCGGGGACAGAAGGAACACTGAAGCTTTCTTT
TRBJ1-5,.,.,TRBV6-5,CASTLTGGHQPQHF,TGTGCCAGCACCCTTACGGGAGGGCATCAGCCCCAGCATTTT
TRBJ1-1,TRBD1,.,TRBV3-1/TRBV3-2,CASSWGQQNTEAFF,TGTGCCAGCAGCTGGGGACAGCAGAACACTGAAGCTTTCTTT
TRBJ2-5,TRBD1,once,TRBV5-1,CASSNSTGSKTQYF,TGCGCCAGCAGCAACTCGACAGGGAGCAAGACCCAGTACTTC
TRBJ2-7,TRBD2,once,TRBV4-2,CASSQEPDGGVYEQYF,TGTGCCAGCAGCCAAGAGCCGGACGGGGGGGTCTACGAGCAGTACTTC
TRBJ1-3,.,medium-sized,TRBV2,CASSDETGGNTIYF,TGTGCCAGCAGTGATGAGACAGGCGGAAACACCATATATTTT
TRBJ2-1,TRBD2,.,TRBV4-1,CASFGGRGGENEQFF,TGCGCCAGCTTCGGGGGGCGGGGGGGGGAGAATGAGCAGTTCTTC
TRBJ2-3,.,once,TRBV7-3,CASSPLRSGTDTQYF,TGTGCCAGCAGCCCGCTCCGGTCGGGCACAGATACGCAGTATTTT
TRBJ2-4,TRBD2,.,TRBV2,CASRPGRGENIQYF,TGTGCCAGCAGGCCAGGTCGGGGGGAAAACATTCAGTACTTC
TRBJ2-3,.,.,TRBV5-4,CASSLARGDTQYF,TGTGCCAGCAGCTTGGCCAGGGGAGATACGCAGTATTTT
TRBJ2-5,.,.,TRBV7-9,CASSLTGGPRETQYF,TGTGCCAGCAGCTTAACGGGGGGCCCTCGGGAGACCCAGTACTTC
TRBJ2-2,TRBD2,.,TRBV7-2,CASSFTSSGVIPGELFF,TGTGCCAGCAGCTTCACCTCTAGCGGGGTTATCCCCGGGGAGCTGTTTTTT
TRBJ2-6,TRBD1,.,TRBV19,CASSITGVGGANVLTF,TGTGCCAGTAGTATCACAGGGGTGGGTGGGGCCAACGTCCTGACTTTC
TRBJ2-3,TRBD2,.,TRBV9,CASSVGTSGTLTDTQYF,TGTGCCAGCAGCGTAGGGACTAGCGGGACTCTCACAGATACGCAGTATTTT
TRBJ2-5,TRBD2,.,TRBV3-1/TRBV3-2,CASSQLAGGGRETQYF,TGTGCCAGCAGCCAACTAGCGGGGGGCGGGAGAGAGACCCAGTACTTC
TRBJ2-7,.,once,TRBV28,CASSFRYGYYEQYF,TGTGCCAGCAGTTTCAGGTACGGTTACTACGAGCAGTACTTC
TRBJ2-1,.,.,TRBV12-5,CASAGPSDEQFF,TGTGCTAGTGCCGGCCCCAGCGATGAGCAGTTCTTC
TRBJ2-2,TRBD2,.,TRBV19,CASSILAEHTGELFF,TGTGCCAGTAGTATACTAGCGGAGCACACCGGGGAGCTGTTTTTT
TRBJ1-2,.,once,TRBV3-1/TRBV3-2,CASSQAPGRGNYGYTF,TGTGCCAGCAGCCAAGCCCCAGGGCGGGGGAACTATGGCTACACCTTC
TRBJ2-3,.,.,TRBV7-2,CASSLGGGWTDTQYF,TGTGCCAGCAGCTTAGGTGGAGGGTGGACAGATACGCAGTATTTT
TRBJ2-3,TRBD2,.,TRBV2,CASSESSGGARDTQYF,TGTGCCAGCAGTGAATCTAGCGGGGGGGCACGGGATACGCAGTATTTT
TRBJ2-1,TRBD1,.,TRBV2,CASSVQGVAEQFF,TGTGCCAGCAGTGTCCAGGGGGTCGCTGAGCAGTTCTTC
TRBJ1-1,.,.,TRBV7-9,CASRLTGNTEAFF,TGTGCCAGCAGATTGACAGGGAACACTGAAGCTTTCTTT
TRBJ2-7,TRBD2,.,TRBV5-1,CASSFTASGAYEQYF,TGCGCCAGCAGCTTCACGGCTAGCGGGGCCTACGAGCAGTACTTC